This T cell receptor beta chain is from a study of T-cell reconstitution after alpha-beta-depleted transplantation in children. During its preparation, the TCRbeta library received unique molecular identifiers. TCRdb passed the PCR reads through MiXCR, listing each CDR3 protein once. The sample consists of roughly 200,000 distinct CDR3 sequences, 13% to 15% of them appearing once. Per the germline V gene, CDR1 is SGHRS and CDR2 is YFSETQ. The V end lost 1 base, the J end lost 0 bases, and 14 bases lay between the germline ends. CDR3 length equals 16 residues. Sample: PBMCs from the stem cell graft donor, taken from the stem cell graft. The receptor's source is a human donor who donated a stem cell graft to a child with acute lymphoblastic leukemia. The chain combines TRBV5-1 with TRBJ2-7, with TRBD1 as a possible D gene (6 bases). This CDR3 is CASSLNRDIPSYEQYF. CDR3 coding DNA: TGCGCCAGCAGCTTGAATCGGGACATTCCCTCCTACGAGCAGTACTTC.